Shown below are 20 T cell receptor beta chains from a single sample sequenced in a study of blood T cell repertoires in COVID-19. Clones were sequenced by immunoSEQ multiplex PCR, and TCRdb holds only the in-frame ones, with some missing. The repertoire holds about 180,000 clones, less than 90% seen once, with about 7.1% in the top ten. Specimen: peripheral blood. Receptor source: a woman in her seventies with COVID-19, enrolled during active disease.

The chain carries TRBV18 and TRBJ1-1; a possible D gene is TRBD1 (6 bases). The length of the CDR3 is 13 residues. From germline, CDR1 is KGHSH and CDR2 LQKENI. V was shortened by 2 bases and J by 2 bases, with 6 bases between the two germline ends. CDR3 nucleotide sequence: TGTGCCAGCTCACCAGGGGGCAACACTGAAGCTTTCTTT. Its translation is CASSPGGNTEAFF.

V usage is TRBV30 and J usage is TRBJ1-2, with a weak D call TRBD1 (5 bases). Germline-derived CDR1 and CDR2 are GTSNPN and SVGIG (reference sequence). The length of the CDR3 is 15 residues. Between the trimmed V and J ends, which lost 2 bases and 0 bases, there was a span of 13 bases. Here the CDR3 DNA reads TGTGCCTGGAGTCTCCCCAGGGAAGCTAACTATGGCTACACCTTC. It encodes CAWSLPREANYGYTF.

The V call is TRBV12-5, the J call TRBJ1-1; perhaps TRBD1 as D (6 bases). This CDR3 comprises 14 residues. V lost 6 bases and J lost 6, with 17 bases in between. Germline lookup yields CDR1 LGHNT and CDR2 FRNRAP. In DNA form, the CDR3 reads TGTGCTAGTGGCCCAAGAAACAGGGCCGCTGAAGCTTTCTTT. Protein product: CASGPRNRAAEAFF. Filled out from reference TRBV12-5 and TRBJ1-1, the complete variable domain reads DARVTQTPRHKVTEMGQEVTMRCQPILGHNTVFWYRQTMMQGLELLAYFRNRAPLDDSGMPKDRFSAEMPDATLATLKIQPSEPRDSAVYFCASGPRNRAAEAFFGQGTRLTVV.

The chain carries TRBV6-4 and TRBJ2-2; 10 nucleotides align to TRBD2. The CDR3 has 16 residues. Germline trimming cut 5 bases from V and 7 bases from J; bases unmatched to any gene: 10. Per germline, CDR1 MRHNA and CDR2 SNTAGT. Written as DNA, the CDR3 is TGTGCCAGCAGTTGGGACCTAGCGGGAGATATCGGGGAGCTGTTTTTT. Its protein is CASSWDLAGDIGELFF.

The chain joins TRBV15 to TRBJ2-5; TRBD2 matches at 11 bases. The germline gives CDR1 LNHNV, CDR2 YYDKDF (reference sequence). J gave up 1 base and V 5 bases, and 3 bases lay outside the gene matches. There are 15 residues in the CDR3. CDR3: CATSGGTSGQETQYF. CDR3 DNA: TGTGCCACCAGCGGCGGGACTAGCGGCCAAGAGACCCAGTACTTC.

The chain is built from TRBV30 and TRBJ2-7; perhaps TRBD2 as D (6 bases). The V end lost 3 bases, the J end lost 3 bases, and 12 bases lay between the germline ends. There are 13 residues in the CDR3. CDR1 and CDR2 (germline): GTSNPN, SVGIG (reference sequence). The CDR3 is CAWRKVAVYEQYF. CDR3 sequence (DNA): TGTGCCTGGAGGAAGGTAGCGGTCTACGAGCAGTACTTC.

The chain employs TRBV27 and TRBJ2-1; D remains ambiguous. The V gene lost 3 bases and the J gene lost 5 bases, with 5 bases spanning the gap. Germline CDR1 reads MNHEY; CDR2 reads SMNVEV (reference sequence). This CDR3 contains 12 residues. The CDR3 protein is CASSFLDNEQFF. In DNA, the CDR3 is TGTGCCAGCAGTTTCCTTGACAATGAGCAGTTCTTC.

As DNA, the CDR3 is TGTGCCAGCAGGAACTTAGGTCCCCTAGCGGGAGTGGTCTACAATGAGCAGTTCTTC. This sequence encodes CASRNLGPLAGVVYNEQFF. V gene TRBV27 combines with J gene TRBJ2-1, with 10 bases aligning to TRBD2. Germline V gives CDR1 MNHEY, CDR2 SMNVEV (reference sequence). The J segment lost 3 bases and the V segment lost 6 bases, leaving 17 bases of the junction unmatched. The CDR3 contains 19 residues.

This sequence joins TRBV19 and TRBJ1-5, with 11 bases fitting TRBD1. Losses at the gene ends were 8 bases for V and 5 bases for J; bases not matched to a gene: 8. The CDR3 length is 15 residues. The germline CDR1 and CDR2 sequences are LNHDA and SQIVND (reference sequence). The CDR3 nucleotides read TGTGCCAGTCACACCTTGGACAGGGGGCATCAGCCCCAGCATTTT. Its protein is CASHTLDRGHQPQHF.

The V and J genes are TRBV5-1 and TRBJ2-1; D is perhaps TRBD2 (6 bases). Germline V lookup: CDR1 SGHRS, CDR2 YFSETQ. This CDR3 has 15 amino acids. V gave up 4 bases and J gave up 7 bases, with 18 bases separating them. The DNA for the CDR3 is TGCGCCAGCAGCGCGGATGGGGGGATCGGGAATGAGCAGTTCTTC. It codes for CASSADGGIGNEQFF.

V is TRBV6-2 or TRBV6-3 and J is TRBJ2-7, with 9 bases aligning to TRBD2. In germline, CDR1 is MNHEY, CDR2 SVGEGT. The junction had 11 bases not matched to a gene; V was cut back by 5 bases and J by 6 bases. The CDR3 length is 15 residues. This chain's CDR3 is CASSQTGTSTFEQYF. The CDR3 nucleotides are TGTGCCAGCAGTCAAACCGGGACTAGCACGTTCGAGCAGTACTTC.

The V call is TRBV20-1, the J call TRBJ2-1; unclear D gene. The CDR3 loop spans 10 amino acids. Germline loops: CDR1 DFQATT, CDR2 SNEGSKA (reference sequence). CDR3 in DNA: TGCAGCCTCCTGGGCCACGAGCAGTTCTTC. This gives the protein CSLLGHEQFF.

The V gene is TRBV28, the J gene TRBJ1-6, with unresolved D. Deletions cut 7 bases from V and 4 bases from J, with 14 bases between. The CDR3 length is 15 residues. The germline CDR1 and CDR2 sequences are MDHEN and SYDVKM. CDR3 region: CASNSPTGYNSPLHF. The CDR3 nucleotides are TGTGCCAGCAATAGTCCGACGGGTTATAATTCACCCCTCCACTTT.

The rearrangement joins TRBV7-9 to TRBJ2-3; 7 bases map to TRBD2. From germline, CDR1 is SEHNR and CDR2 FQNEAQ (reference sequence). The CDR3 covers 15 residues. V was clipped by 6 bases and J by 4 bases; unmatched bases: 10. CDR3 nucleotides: TGTGCCAGCAGTTCCCGTTGGGCGGGAGCAGATACGCAGTATTTT. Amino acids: CASSSRWAGADTQYF.

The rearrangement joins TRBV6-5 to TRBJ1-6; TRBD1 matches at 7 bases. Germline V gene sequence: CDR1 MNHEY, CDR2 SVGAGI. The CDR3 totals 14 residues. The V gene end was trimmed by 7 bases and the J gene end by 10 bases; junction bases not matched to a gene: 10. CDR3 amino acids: CASIATGQSSPLHF. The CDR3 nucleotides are TGTGCCAGCATCGCGACAGGGCAGAGCTCACCCCTCCACTTT.

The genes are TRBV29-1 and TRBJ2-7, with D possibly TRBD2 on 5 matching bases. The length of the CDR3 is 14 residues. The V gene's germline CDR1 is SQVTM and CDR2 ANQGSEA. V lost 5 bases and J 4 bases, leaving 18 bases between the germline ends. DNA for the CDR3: TGCAGCGTTTTGTCCGGGATTTTAGGTTACGAGCAGTACTTC. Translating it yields CSVLSGILGYEQYF.

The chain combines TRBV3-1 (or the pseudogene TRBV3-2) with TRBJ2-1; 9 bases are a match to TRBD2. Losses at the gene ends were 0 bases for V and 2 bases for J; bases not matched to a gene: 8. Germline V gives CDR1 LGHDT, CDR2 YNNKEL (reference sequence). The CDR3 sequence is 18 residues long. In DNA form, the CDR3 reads TGTGCCAGCAGCCAAGATTTACTAGCGGGCTTTCCCTACAATGAGCAGTTCTTC. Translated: CASSQDLLAGFPYNEQFF.

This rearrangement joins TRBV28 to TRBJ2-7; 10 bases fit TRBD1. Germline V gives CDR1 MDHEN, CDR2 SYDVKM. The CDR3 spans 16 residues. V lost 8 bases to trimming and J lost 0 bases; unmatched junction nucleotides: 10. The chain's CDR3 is CASRSRDRGLSYEQYF. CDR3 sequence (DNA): TGTGCCAGCCGATCCCGGGACAGGGGACTCTCCTACGAGCAGTACTTC.

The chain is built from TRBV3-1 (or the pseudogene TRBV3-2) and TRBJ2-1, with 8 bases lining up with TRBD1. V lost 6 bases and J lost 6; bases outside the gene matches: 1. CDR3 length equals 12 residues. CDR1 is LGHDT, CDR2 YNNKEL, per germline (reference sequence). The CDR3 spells CASSTGGNEQFF. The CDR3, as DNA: TGTGCCAGCAGTACAGGGGGCAATGAGCAGTTCTTC.

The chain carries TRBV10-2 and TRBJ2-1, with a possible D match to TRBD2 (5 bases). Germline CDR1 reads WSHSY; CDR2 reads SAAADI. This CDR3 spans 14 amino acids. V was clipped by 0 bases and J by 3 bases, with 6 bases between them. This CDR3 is CASSESTNYNEQFF. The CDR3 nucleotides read TGCGCCAGCAGTGAGTCGACTAACTACAATGAGCAGTTCTTC.